The 23 T cell receptor beta chains reported below all come from one sample, sequenced in a study of regulatory T cells in long-lasting Graves disease (dated by TCRdb to about 2021). The sample's time point, from its label and the paper: persistent/refractory GD, antithyroid drugs over 5 years with positive TRAb. For both TCR sequencing and RNA sequencing, RNA was extracted from PBMCs in TRIzol. The receptor library was made with multiplex PCR. Sequencing instrument: Illumina HiSeq 4000. iRepertoire HTBI primers and Arm-PCR amplification of CDR3 regions were used to construct TCR beta libraries. TCRdb passed the public sequencing reads through fastp at Q25 and MiXCR, retaining productive beta sequences. Rows with one shared CDR3 protein collapse into an entry with the most common genes and DNA. Present in this sample are a few hundred thousand distinct CDR3 sequences, around 24% of which were seen just once. About a quarter of the sample comes from the top ten.

The source material was peripheral blood mononuclear cells (PBMCs), sampled when the disease was refractory, from a patient treated with antithyroid drugs. The origin of the receptors is a female donor with Graves disease.

V gene TRBV15 combines with J gene TRBJ1-1, with 9 bases that match TRBD1. Germline CDR1 reads LNHNV; CDR2 reads YYDKDF (reference sequence). This CDR3 has 15 amino acids. J gave up 1 base and V 2 bases, and 2 bases lay outside the gene matches. CDR3 sequence: CATSRSGQGNTEAFF. DNA of the CDR3: TGTGCCACCAGCAGATCGGGACAGGGGAACACTGAAGCTTTCTTT.

V is TRBV20-1 and J is TRBJ2-1; D remains unclear. Per the germline V gene, CDR1 is DFQATT and CDR2 is SNEGSKA (reference sequence). The CDR3 has 15 amino acids. V was pared by 3 bases and J by 1 base, with 13 bases between. CDR3 protein: CSASVPARSYNEQFF. DNA of the CDR3: TGCAGTGCTAGTGTTCCAGCGCGGTCCTACAATGAGCAGTTCTTC.

The table lists this clonotype with many counts. The rearrangement links TRBV6-1 to TRBJ2-2; 9 bases fit TRBD2. The CDR3 contains 17 residues. V trimming: 7 bases; J trimming: 5 bases; junction bases outside the gene matches: 14. Per germline, CDR1 MNHNS and CDR2 SASEGT. DNA of the CDR3: TGTGCCAGCACCCCATTACATTCTAGCGGGAAGACCGGGGAGCTGTTTTTT. This encodes CASTPLHSSGKTGELFF.

The chain is built from TRBV24-1 and TRBJ2-4, with 7 bases aligning to TRBD1. V shed 3 bases, J shed 6 bases, and the junction held 10 bases outside the gene matches. The germline CDR1 and CDR2 sequences are KGHDR and SFDVKD. The CDR3 extends over 16 amino acids. CDR3 coding DNA: TGTGCCACCAGTGATCCCCATGACAGGGTGGGAAACATTCAGTACTTC. It codes for CATSDPHDRVGNIQYF.

This clonotype was seen a few times. In DNA form, the CDR3 reads TGTGCCAGCAGCGATGCACTTGGTACTAGCGGGATAAACACCGGGGAGCTGTTTTTT. Its protein is CASSDALGTSGINTGELFF. V usage is TRBV7-9 and J usage is TRBJ2-2; 10 bases line up with TRBD2. V shed 5 bases and J 2 bases; nucleotides not matched to a gene: 14. CDR1 and CDR2 from the germline V gene are SEHNR and FQNEAQ (reference sequence). This CDR3 spans 19 amino acids.

CDR3 loop: CASSPGITEAFF. CDR3 coding DNA: TGTGCCAGCAGCCCGGGTATAACTGAAGCTTTCTTT. The V and J genes are TRBV7-9 and TRBJ1-1; unclear D gene. The germline CDR1 and CDR2 sequences are SEHNR and FQNEAQ (reference sequence). The V end lost 5 bases, the J end lost 5 bases, and 9 bases lay between the germline ends. The CDR3 consists of 12 residues.

The rearrangement joins TRBV7-2 to TRBJ2-7, with 8 bases aligning to TRBD2. This CDR3 region has 15 residues. Germline CDR1 is SGHTA and CDR2 is FQGNSA. The V gene end was trimmed by 1 base and the J gene end by 5 bases; junction bases not matched to a gene: 7. CDR3 amino acids: CASSLEAGGPNEQYF. The CDR3 DNA sequence: TGTGCCAGCAGCTTAGAGGCGGGAGGCCCGAACGAGCAGTACTTC.

The chain uses TRBV30 and TRBJ1-5; D is ambiguous. Germline V lookup: CDR1 GTSNPN, CDR2 SVGIG (reference sequence). Trimming took 2 bases from V and 0 from J, leaving 14 bases between them. The CDR3 spans 16 residues. The CDR3 DNA reads TGTGCCTGGAGTTCCTCGCGGGGATATAGCAATCAGCCCCAGCATTTT. Translated: CAWSSSRGYSNQPQHF.

In this sample, this clonotype turned up a few times. CDR3 loop: CSVGGADFYGYTF. CDR3 DNA: TGCAGCGTTGGGGGGGCGGATTTCTATGGCTACACCTTC. The chain is built from TRBV29-1 and TRBJ1-2; the D gene is possibly TRBD1 (6 bases). The germline CDR1 and CDR2 sequences are SQVTM and ANQGSEA. Trimming left V 4 bases short and J 4 bases short, with 13 bases between. CDR3 length: 13 residues. Complete variable domain (other parts from reference TRBV29-1 and TRBJ1-2): SAVISQKPSRDICQRGTSLTIQCQVDSQVTMMFWYRQQPGQSLTLIATANQGSEATYESGFVIDKFPISRPNLTFSTLTVSNMSPEDSSIYLCSVGGADFYGYTFGSGTRLTVV.

V and J are TRBV6-1 and TRBJ2-2; 13 nucleotides agree with TRBD2. Trimming at V came to 6 bases and at J to 5 bases, leaving 3 bases not matched to a gene. The CDR3 has 15 residues. Germline V gene lookup returns CDR1 MNHNS and CDR2 SASEGT. The CDR3 DNA follows: TGTGCCAGCAGCAAGACTAGCGGGAGGACCGGGGAGCTGTTTTTT. Protein: CASSKTSGRTGELFF.

This clonotype was observed a few times. The rearrangement uses TRBV12-3 or TRBV12-4 and TRBJ1-2, with a weak D call TRBD1 (5 bases). This CDR3 is 13 amino acids long. Trimming left V 5 bases short and J 6 bases short, with 13 bases between. The CDR3 region has the DNA TGTGCCAGCAGTCCCCCAGGGTATGATGGCTACACCTTC. Protein sequence: CASSPPGYDGYTF.

The gene calls are TRBV6-1 and TRBJ2-7, with D possibly TRBD2 on 6 matching bases. The CDR3 extends over 15 amino acids. Germline V lookup: CDR1 MNHNS, CDR2 SASEGT. V was pared by 8 bases and J by 3 bases, with 20 bases between. The CDR3 nucleotides read TGTGCCAGCGGCCAGGGTTGGGCTAGCGTCTACGAGCAGTACTTC. Its translation is CASGQGWASVYEQYF.

This clonotype was seen more than once but under ten times. The V call is TRBV3-1, the J call TRBJ1-1, with 7 bases that match TRBD1. The CDR3 is made up of 15 amino acids. From germline, CDR1 is LGHDT and CDR2 YNNKEL (reference sequence). The V and J ends lost 3 bases and 1 base, in that order; junction bases with no gene match: 5. CDR3 in DNA: TGTGCCAGCAGCCAGGGACAGTATTGGAACACTGAAGCTTTCTTT. Translating it yields CASSQGQYWNTEAFF.

This clonotype occurred many times. The rearrangement joins TRBV13 to TRBJ2-5; 8 bases fit TRBD2. V lost 3 bases to trimming and J lost 1 base; unmatched junction nucleotides: 4. This CDR3 has 15 amino acids. The germline gives CDR1 PRHDT, CDR2 FYEKMQ (reference sequence). The CDR3 DNA reads TGTGCCAGCAGCTTTAGGACTAGCAGCCAAGAGACCCAGTACTTC. It translates to CASSFRTSSQETQYF.

The chain employs TRBV29-1 and TRBJ2-7; the D is unclear. This CDR3 has 12 amino acids. The germline CDR1 and CDR2 sequences are SQVTM and ANQGSEA. V was cut by 1 base and J by 0 bases, with 4 bases left in between. CDR3 sequence reads: CSVEVSSYEQYF. Written as DNA, the CDR3 is TGCAGCGTTGAAGTCAGCTCCTACGAGCAGTACTTC.

The chain recombines TRBV29-1 with TRBJ1-2; perhaps TRBD1 as D (5 bases). CDR1 is SQVTM, CDR2 ANQGSEA, per germline. The CDR3 has 12 amino acids. The ends were cut back, 2 bases at V and 6 bases at J, with 10 bases in the middle. Written as DNA, the CDR3 is TGCAGCGTTGAACAGGGTTCCAATGGCTACACCTTC. Translated: CSVEQGSNGYTF.

The chain joins TRBV10-3 to TRBJ1-1; the match to TRBD1 covers 9 bases. The V gene's germline CDR1 is ENHRY and CDR2 SYGVKD. This CDR3 is built from 16 residues. V was pared by 4 bases and J by 4 bases, with 10 bases of the junction left unmatched. CDR3 DNA sequence: TGTGCCATCAGTGGAGGACAGGGGACCCCAGCCACTGAAGCTTTCTTT. It encodes CAISGGQGTPATEAFF.

This clonotype was seen more than once but under ten times. J is TRBJ2-7 and V is TRBV10-3; D is perhaps TRBD1 (6 bases). CDR3 length: 14 residues. The germline V gene encodes CDR1 ENHRY and CDR2 SYGVKD. V was cut by 5 bases and J by 2 bases, with 13 bases left in between. Written as DNA, the CDR3 is TGTGCCATCAGTAGGACAGAAGTTACCTACGAGCAGTACTTC. Protein sequence: CAISRTEVTYEQYF.

This clonotype was counted only a few times. The V and J genes are TRBV6-1 and TRBJ1-6; no clear D. The germline CDR1 and CDR2 sequences are MNHNS and SASEGT. The CDR3 is 15 amino acids. The ends were cut back, 0 bases at V and 6 bases at J, with 9 bases in the middle. The CDR3 protein is CASSEAESPNSPLHF. The CDR3 DNA follows: TGTGCCAGCAGTGAAGCGGAGTCTCCTAATTCACCCCTCCACTTT.

This clonotype was detected a few times. This CDR3 reads CASSAGGNSPLHF. As DNA, the CDR3 is TGTGCCAGCAGTGCGGGGGGGAATTCACCCCTCCACTTT. The chain combines TRBV2 with TRBJ1-6; D is possibly TRBD1 (5 bases). Germline-derived CDR1 and CDR2 are SNHLY and FYNNEI. There are 13 residues in the CDR3. V was clipped by 4 bases and J by 7 bases, with 8 bases between them.

V is TRBV6-5 and J is TRBJ2-7, with TRBD2 matching 9 bases. The V gene end was trimmed by 2 bases and the J gene end by 0 bases; junction bases not matched to a gene: 5. Germline loops: CDR1 MNHEY, CDR2 SVGAGI. The CDR3 spans 16 residues. CDR3 protein: CASSYTSGYVSYEQYF. The DNA of the CDR3 is TGTGCCAGCAGTTACACTAGCGGGTATGTCTCCTACGAGCAGTACTTC.

The gene calls are TRBV6-4 and TRBJ2-7; a possible D gene is TRBD2 (5 bases). V was cut by 6 bases and J by 4 bases, with 13 bases left in between. Per the germline V gene, CDR1 is MRHNA and CDR2 is SNTAGT. CDR3 length: 13 residues. The CDR3 region has the DNA TGTGCCAGCAGGCACATCGGGGTTTACGAGCAGTACTTC. This codes for CASRHIGVYEQYF.

The chain is built from TRBV29-1 and TRBJ1-1; no definite D call. From germline, CDR1 is SQVTM and CDR2 ANQGSEA. The CDR3 has 14 amino acids. V gave up 4 bases and J gave up 0 bases, with 12 bases separating them. CDR3 region: CSVGKVFMNTEAFF. In nucleotides, the CDR3 is TGCAGCGTTGGGAAGGTCTTCATGAACACTGAAGCTTTCTTT.